This TCR beta chain was observed in a study of T cell repertoires in cytomegalovirus infection. TCRdb redid the calling of the reads with MiXCR, one entry per CDR3 protein. The sample carries roughly 320,000 distinct CDR3 sequences, around 9.5% recorded once. Germline V gives CDR1 DFQATT, CDR2 SNEGSKA (reference sequence). Between the trimmed V and J ends, which lost 6 bases and 9 bases, there was a span of 24 bases. The length of the CDR3 is 15 residues. Sample: PBMCs. This chain links TRBV20-1 with TRBJ1-5, with D tentatively TRBD1 (6 bases). The receptor comes from a human donor in good health (CMV status not recorded). Some clones in this sample may be carry-over from other donors' samples. CDR3 sequence reads: CSAKGGQGLMGPQHF. CDR3 in DNA: TGCAGTGCGAAGGGGGGCCAGGGTTTGATGGGGCCCCAGCATTTT.